This T cell receptor beta chain was documented in a study of T cells after yellow fever vaccination. Looking at the study overall: For low cell numbers, libraries were made with SMART-Seq v4 Ultra Low Input. Study results and limitations: The study re-detected most primary-vaccination clones after the booster (approximately 96% CD4, roughly 88% CD8).

In this sample, this clonotype turned up a few times. Its antigen is not identified. TCR cDNA, made by 5'RACE template switching, carried an added universal primer site and UMIs. Via MiXCR, TCRdb re-called the 5' RACE reads, giving one row per CDR3 protein. The repertoire consists of a few hundred thousand distinct CDR3 sequences, with around 4.9% occurring once and the leading ten covering around 3.3%. V was shortened by 5 bases and J by 0 bases, with 8 bases between the two germline ends. There are 14 residues in the CDR3. CDR1 is LNHNV, CDR2 YYDKDF, per germline (reference sequence). This specimen consisted of CD4+ T cells sorted from PBMCs, obtained on the day of the yellow fever booster vaccination. This chain uses TRBV15 with TRBJ1-5; D remains ambiguous. This sequence originates from a young man who received the YFV17D yellow fever vaccine. CDR3 in amino acids: CATSAQYSNQPQHF. CDR3 sequence (DNA): TGTGCCACCAGCGCACAATATAGCAATCAGCCCCAGCATTTT.